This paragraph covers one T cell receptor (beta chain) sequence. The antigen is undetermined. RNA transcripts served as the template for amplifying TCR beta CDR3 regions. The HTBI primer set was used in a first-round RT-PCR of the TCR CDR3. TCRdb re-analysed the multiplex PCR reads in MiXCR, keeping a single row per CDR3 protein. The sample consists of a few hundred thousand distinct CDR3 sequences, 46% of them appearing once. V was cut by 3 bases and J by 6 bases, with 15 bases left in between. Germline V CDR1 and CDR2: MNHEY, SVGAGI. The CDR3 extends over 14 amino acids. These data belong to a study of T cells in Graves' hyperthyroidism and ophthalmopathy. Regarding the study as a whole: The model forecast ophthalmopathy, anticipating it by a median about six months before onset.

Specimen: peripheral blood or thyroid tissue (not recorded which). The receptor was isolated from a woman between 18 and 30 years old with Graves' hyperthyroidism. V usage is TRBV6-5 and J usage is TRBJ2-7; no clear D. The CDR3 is CASSYGSGSTEQYF. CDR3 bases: TGTGCCAGCAGTTATGGCTCTGGATCAACCGAGCAGTACTTC.